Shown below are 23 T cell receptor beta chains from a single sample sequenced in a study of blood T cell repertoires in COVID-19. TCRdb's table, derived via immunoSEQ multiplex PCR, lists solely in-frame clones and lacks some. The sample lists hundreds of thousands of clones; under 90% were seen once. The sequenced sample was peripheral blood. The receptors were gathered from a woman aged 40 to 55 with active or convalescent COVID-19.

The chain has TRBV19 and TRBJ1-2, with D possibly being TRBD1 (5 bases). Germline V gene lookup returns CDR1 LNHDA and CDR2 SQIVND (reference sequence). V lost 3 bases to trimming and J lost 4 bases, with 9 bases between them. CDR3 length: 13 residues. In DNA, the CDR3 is TGTGCCAGTAGTATGGCGGGGGGCTATGGCTACACCTTC. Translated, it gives CASSMAGGYGYTF.

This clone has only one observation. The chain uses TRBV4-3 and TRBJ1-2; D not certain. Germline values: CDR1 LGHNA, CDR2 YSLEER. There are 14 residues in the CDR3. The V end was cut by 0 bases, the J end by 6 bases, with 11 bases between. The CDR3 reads CASSQESRPHGYTF. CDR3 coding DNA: TGCGCCAGCAGCCAAGAATCCAGGCCCCATGGCTACACCTTC.

The CDR3 coding sequence is TGTGCCAGCAGCCCTGGGGCGGGGGGCTACACCTTC. Protein: CASSPGAGGYTF. The V gene is TRBV9, the J gene TRBJ1-2, with D tentatively TRBD1 (5 bases). CDR1 SGDLS and CDR2 YYNGEE come from the germline V gene. The V gene lost 4 bases and the J gene lost 8 bases, with 12 bases spanning the gap. The CDR3 runs to 12 residues.

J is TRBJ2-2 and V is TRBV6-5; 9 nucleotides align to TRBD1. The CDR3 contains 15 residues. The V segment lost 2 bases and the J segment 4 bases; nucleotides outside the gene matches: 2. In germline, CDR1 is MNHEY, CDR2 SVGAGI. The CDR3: CASSYGTGSTGELFF. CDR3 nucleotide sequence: TGTGCCAGCAGTTACGGGACAGGGAGCACCGGGGAGCTGTTTTTT.

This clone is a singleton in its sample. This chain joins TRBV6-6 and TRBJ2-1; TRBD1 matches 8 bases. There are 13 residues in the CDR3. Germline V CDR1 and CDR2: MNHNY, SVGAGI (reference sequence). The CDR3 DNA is TGTGCTACCGAACAGGGGGCCTACAATGAGCAGTTCTTC. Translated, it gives CATEQGAYNEQFF.

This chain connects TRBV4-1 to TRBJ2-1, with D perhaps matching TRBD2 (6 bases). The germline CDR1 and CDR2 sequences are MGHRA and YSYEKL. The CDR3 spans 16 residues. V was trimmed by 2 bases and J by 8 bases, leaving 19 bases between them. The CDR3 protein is CASSQIFIAGSDEQFF. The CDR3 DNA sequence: TGCGCCAGCAGCCAAATTTTTATTGCGGGAAGCGATGAGCAGTTCTTC.

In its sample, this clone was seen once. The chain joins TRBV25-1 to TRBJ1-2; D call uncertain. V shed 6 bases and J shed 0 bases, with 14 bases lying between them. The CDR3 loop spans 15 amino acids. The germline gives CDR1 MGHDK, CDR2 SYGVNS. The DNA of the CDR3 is TGTGCCAGCAGCCCGCTGGGCGAGTCTAACTATGGCTACACCTTC. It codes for CASSPLGESNYGYTF.

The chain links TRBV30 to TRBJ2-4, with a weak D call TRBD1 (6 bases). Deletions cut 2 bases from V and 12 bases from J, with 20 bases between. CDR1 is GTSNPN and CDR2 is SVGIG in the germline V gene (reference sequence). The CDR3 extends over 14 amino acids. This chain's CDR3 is CAWSREDHRVTQYF. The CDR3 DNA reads TGTGCCTGGAGTCGTGAAGACCACAGGGTGACTCAGTACTTC.

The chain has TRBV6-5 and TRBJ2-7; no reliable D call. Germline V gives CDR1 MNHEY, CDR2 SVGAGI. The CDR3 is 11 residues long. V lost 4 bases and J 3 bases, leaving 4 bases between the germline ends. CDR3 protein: CASSSRYEQYF. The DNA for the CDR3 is TGTGCCAGCAGTTCCCGCTACGAGCAGTACTTC.

CDR3 in DNA: TGTGCCCGCATAGAGTGGACAATTATGGTTGATAGCAATCAGCCCCAGCATTTT. It yields the protein CARIEWTIMVDSNQPQHF. The V and J genes are TRBV11-3 and TRBJ1-5; the D gene is possibly TRBD1 (5 bases). The V end lost 11 bases, the J end lost 0 bases, and 26 bases lay between the germline ends. Per germline, CDR1 SGHNT and CDR2 YENEEA. The CDR3 has 18 amino acids. Using reference TRBV11-3 and TRBJ1-5 for the parts outside the CDR3, the full variable domain is EAGVVQSPRYKIIEKKQPVAFWCNPISGHNTLYWYLQNLGQGPELLIRYENEEAVDDSQLPKDRFSAERLKGVDSTLKIQPAELGDSAVYLCARIEWTIMVDSNQPQHFGDGTRLSIL.

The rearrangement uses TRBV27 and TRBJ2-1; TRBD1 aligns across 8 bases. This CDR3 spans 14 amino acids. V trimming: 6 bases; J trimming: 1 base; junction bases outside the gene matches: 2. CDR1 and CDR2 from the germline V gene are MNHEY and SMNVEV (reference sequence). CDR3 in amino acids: CASRGTGSYNEQFF. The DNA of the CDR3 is TGTGCCAGCAGAGGGACAGGTTCCTACAATGAGCAGTTCTTC.

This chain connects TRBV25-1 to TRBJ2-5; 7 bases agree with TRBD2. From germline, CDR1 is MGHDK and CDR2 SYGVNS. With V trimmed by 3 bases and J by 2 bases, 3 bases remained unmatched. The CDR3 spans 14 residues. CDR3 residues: CASSDREGQETQYF. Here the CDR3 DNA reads TGTGCCAGCAGTGATAGGGAGGGGCAAGAGACCCAGTACTTC.

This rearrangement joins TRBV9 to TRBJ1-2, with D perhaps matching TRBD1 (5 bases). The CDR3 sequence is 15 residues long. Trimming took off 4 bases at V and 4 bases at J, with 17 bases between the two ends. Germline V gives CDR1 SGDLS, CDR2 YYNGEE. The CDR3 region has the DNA TGTGCCAGCAGCCCAGCGGTGGGGGGGGGCTATGGCTACACCTTC. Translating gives CASSPAVGGGYGYTF.

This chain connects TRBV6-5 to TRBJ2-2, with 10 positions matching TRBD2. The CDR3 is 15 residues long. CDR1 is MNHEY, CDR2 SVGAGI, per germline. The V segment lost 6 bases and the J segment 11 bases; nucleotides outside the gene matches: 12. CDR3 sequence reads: CASRKRAGGGGELFF. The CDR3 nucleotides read TGTGCCAGCAGAAAGAGAGCGGGAGGGGGCGGAGAGCTGTTTTTT.

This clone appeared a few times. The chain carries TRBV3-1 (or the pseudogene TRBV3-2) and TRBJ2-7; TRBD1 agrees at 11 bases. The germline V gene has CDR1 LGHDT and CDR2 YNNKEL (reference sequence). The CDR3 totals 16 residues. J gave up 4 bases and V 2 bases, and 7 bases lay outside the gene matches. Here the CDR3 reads CASSQPLGQGAYEQYF. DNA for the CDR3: TGTGCCAGCAGCCAACCTCTAGGACAGGGGGCTTACGAGCAGTACTTC.

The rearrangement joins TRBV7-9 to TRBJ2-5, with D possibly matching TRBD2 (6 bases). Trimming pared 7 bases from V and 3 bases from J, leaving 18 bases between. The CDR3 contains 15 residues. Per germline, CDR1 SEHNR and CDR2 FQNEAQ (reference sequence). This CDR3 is CASTPGGSGKETQYF. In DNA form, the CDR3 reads TGTGCCAGCACCCCTGGAGGTAGCGGTAAAGAGACCCAGTACTTC.

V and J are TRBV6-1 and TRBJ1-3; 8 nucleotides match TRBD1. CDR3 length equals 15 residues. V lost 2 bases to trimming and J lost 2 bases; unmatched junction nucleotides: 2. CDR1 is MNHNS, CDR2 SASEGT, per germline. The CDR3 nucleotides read TGTGCCAGCAGTGAACAGGGGGCGGCTGGAAACACCATATATTTT. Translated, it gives CASSEQGAAGNTIYF.

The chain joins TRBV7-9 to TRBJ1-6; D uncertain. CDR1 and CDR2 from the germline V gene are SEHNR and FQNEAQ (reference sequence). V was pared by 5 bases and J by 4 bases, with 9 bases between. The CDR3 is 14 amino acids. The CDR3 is CASSVTEYNSPLHF. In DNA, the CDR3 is TGTGCCAGCAGCGTTACAGAGTATAATTCACCCCTCCACTTT.

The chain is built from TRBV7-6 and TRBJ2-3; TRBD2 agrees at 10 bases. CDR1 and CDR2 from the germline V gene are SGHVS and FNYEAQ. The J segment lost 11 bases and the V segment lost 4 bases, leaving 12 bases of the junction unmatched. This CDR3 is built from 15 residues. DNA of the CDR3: TGTGCCAGCAGCTCTAGGACTAGCGGCTCCGGGGGGCAGTATTTT. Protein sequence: CASSSRTSGSGGQYF.

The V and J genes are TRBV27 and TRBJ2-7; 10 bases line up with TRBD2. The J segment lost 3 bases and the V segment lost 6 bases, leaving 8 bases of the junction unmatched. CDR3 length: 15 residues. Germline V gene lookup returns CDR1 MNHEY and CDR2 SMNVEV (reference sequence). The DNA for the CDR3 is TGTGCCAGCAGCCGAAGCGGGGGGGCGTACTACGAGCAGTACTTC. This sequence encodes CASSRSGGAYYEQYF.

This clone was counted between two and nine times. CDR3 in DNA: TGCGCCAGCAGCCGGGGCATTGACTATGGCTACACCTTC. Protein: CASSRGIDYGYTF. The V call is TRBV4-1, the J call TRBJ1-2; weak D call: TRBD1 (5 bases). This CDR3 region has 13 residues. CDR1 is MGHRA, CDR2 YSYEKL, per germline. The V end lost 4 bases, the J end lost 3 bases, and 9 bases lay between the germline ends.

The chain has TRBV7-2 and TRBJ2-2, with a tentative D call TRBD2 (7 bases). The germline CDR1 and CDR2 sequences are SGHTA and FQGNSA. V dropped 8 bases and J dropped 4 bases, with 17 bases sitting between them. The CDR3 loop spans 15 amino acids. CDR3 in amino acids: CASPEGGPGTGELFF. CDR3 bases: TGTGCCAGCCCCGAGGGGGGGCCAGGCACCGGGGAGCTGTTTTTT.

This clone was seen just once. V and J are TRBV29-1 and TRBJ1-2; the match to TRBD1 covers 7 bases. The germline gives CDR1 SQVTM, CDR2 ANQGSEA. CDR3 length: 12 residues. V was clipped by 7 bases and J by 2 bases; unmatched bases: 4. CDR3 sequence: CSGVTGNYGYTF. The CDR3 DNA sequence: TGCAGCGGAGTGACAGGGAACTATGGCTACACCTTC. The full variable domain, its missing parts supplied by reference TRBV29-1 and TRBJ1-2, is SAVISQKPSRDICQRGTSLTIQCQVDSQVTMMFWYRQQPGQSLTLIATANQGSEATYESGFVIDKFPISRPNLTFSTLTVSNMSPEDSSIYLCSGVTGNYGYTFGSGTRLTVV.